The 15 T cell receptor beta chains below were found in one sample sequenced in a study of regulatory T cells in long-lasting Graves disease. Regarding time point: persistent/refractory GD, antithyroid drugs over 5 years with positive TRAb. PBMCs provided the RNA from which the TCR library was made. CDR3 regions were amplified by Arm-PCR using iRepertoire HTBI primers to build TCR beta libraries. In TCRdb, the multiplex PCR reads were re-called with MiXCR into one record per CDR3 protein. The table shows 400,000 or so distinct CDR3 sequences, with 20% to 25% occurring only once. The sequenced sample was peripheral blood mononuclear cells (PBMCs), obtained when the disease was refractory, from a patient treated with antithyroid drugs. Receptors originate from a female donor with Graves disease.

The V and J genes are TRBV7-9 and TRBJ2-7; 7 positions agree with TRBD1. CDR3 length equals 14 residues. V was clipped by 5 bases and J by 1 base; unmatched bases: 5. The germline CDR1 and CDR2 sequences are SEHNR and FQNEAQ (reference sequence). In DNA form, the CDR3 reads TGTGCCAGCAGCCGCGGACAGGTTTCCTACGAGCAGTACTTC. Amino acids: CASSRGQVSYEQYF. Drawing the rest from reference TRBV7-9 and TRBJ2-7, the complete variable domain is DTGVSQNPRHKITKRGQNVTFRCDPISEHNRLYWYRQTLGQGPEFLTYFQNEAQLEKSRLLSDRFSAERPKGSFSTLEIQRTEQGDSAMYLCASSRGQVSYEQYFGPGTRLTVT.

The chain employs TRBV6-2 or TRBV6-3 and TRBJ1-1; 7 nucleotides agree with TRBD1. V trimming: 2 bases; J trimming: 8 bases; junction bases outside the gene matches: 17. The V gene's germline CDR1 is MNHEY and CDR2 SVGEGT. The CDR3 is 17 residues long. This chain's CDR3 is CASSYPTGVGLRGEAFF. For the CDR3, the DNA is TGTGCCAGCAGTTACCCTACAGGGGTAGGGCTCCGGGGCGAAGCTTTCTTT.

This clonotype appeared a few times. The V call is TRBV6-4, the J call TRBJ2-4; the match to TRBD2 covers 14 bases. The CDR3 totals 18 residues. The germline V gene encodes CDR1 MRHNA and CDR2 SNTAGT. Unmatched junction bases numbered 9, after V lost 7 bases and J lost 1 base. The CDR3 sequence: CASTRLAGGPMAKNIQYF. The CDR3 bases are TGTGCCAGCACTCGACTAGCGGGAGGGCCGATGGCCAAAAACATTCAGTACTTC.

V usage is TRBV6-1 and J usage is TRBJ2-3; D is unresolved. Looked up from germline, CDR1 is MNHNS and CDR2 is SASEGT. The CDR3 is 14 residues long. The V and J ends lost 1 base and 2 bases respectively, with 7 bases between them. CDR3 coding DNA: TGTGCCAGCAGTGAAGGTCCGCACACAGATACGCAGTATTTT. It yields the protein CASSEGPHTDTQYF.

Only a few counts were recorded for this clonotype. The chain couples TRBV20-1 to TRBJ2-1; 11 nucleotides match TRBD2. V lost 6 bases, J lost 6 bases, and 7 bases stayed unmatched. The CDR3 is made up of 14 amino acids. CDR1 and CDR2 from the germline V gene are DFQATT and SNEGSKA (reference sequence). The CDR3 is CSASLAGGGNEQFF. CDR3 nucleotides: TGCAGTGCGAGTCTAGCGGGAGGTGGCAATGAGCAGTTCTTC.

This chain joins TRBV7-2 and TRBJ2-5; 10 bases line up with TRBD2. J was trimmed by 5 bases and V by 7 bases; bases with no gene match: 7. Looked up from germline, CDR1 is SGHTA and CDR2 is FQGNSA. The CDR3 consists of 14 residues. The CDR3 nucleotides read TGTGCCAGCACCCTACTAGCGGGAATTGAGACCCAGTACTTC. This sequence encodes CASTLLAGIETQYF.

This clonotype was observed at least ten times. The chain carries TRBV2 and TRBJ2-5, with D perhaps assigned TRBD1 or TRBD2 (6 bases each). Germline CDR1 and CDR2: SNHLY and FYNNEI. The V end lost 9 bases, the J end lost 4 bases, and 18 bases lay between the germline ends. The CDR3 contains 14 residues. The CDR3 region is CARLSSGGGETQYF. The DNA for the CDR3 is TGTGCCAGGCTTTCATCAGGAGGGGGAGAGACCCAGTACTTC.

Ten or more counts support this clonotype. The chain uses TRBV12-3 or TRBV12-4 and TRBJ2-2; D is ambiguous. This CDR3 is built from 10 residues. V was shortened by 8 bases and J by 6 bases, with 4 bases between the two germline ends. DNA of the CDR3: TGTGCCAGCCTAGCCGGGGAGCTGTTTTTT. Protein sequence: CASLAGELFF.

This clonotype was counted between two and nine times. V usage is TRBV6-1 and J usage is TRBJ2-2, with D possibly matching TRBD2 (5 bases). Trimming pared 6 bases from V and 7 bases from J, leaving 18 bases between. Looked up from germline, CDR1 is MNHNS and CDR2 is SASEGT. The CDR3 has 15 residues. The CDR3 coding sequence is TGTGCCAGCAGACCACTAGGACCCTTTGACGGGGAGCTGTTTTTT. Encoded protein: CASRPLGPFDGELFF.

The chain uses TRBV5-6 and TRBJ1-5; no clear D. Trimming took 1 base from V and 2 from J, leaving 10 bases between them. From germline, CDR1 is SGHDT and CDR2 YYEEEE. The CDR3 covers 15 residues. The CDR3 region is CASSLWVFGNQPQHF. The CDR3 coding sequence is TGTGCCAGCAGCTTGTGGGTTTTTGGCAATCAGCCCCAGCATTTT. Looking up the rest from reference TRBV5-6 and TRBJ1-5 gives the full variable domain: DAGVTQSPTHLIKTRGQQVTLRCSPKSGHDTVSWYQQALGQGPQFIFQYYEEEERQRGNFPDRFSGHQFPNYSSELNVNALLLGDSALYLCASSLWVFGNQPQHFGDGTRLSIL.

This chain joins TRBV15 and TRBJ1-1; D remains unclear. V shed 0 bases and J shed 3 bases, with 8 bases lying between them. CDR3 length: 14 residues. The V gene's germline CDR1 is LNHNV and CDR2 YYDKDF (reference sequence). The CDR3 region has the DNA TGTGCCACCAGCAGAGACCTAAGGGACACTGAAGCTTTCTTT. It specifies CATSRDLRDTEAFF.

This clonotype was picked up a small number of times. This rearrangement joins TRBV6-5 to TRBJ1-1, with D possibly TRBD1 on 6 matching bases. This CDR3 spans 13 amino acids. CDR1 is MNHEY and CDR2 is SVGAGI in the germline V gene. With 4 bases removed from V and 11 bases from J, the gap between germline ends came to 17 bases. CDR3 loop: CASSFTGTLGAFF. As DNA, the CDR3 is TGTGCCAGCAGTTTCACCGGGACACTTGGTGCTTTCTTT.

This clonotype has only a few counts. The chain recombines TRBV12-3 or TRBV12-4 with TRBJ1-2; D not resolved. With 3 bases removed from V and 4 bases from J, the gap between germline ends came to 18 bases. The CDR3 consists of 16 residues. The CDR3 sequence: CASSFTRRSGVYGYTF. As DNA, the CDR3 is TGTGCCAGCAGTTTTACCAGACGGAGTGGGGTCTATGGCTACACCTTC.

This clonotype was counted many times. V is TRBV11-2 and J is TRBJ1-4, with a weak D call TRBD1 (5 bases). V was pared by 5 bases and J by 5 bases, with 15 bases between. The CDR3 spans 15 residues. Germline values: CDR1 SGHAT, CDR2 FQNNGV. The CDR3 loop reads CASSGGAGRNEKLFF. The CDR3 DNA reads TGTGCCAGCAGCGGCGGGGCAGGCCGAAATGAAAAACTGTTTTTT.

This chain links TRBV6-5 with TRBJ2-7; D not certain. Germline CDR1 MNHEY, CDR2 SVGAGI. Trimming left V 0 bases short and J 5 bases short, with 11 bases between. The CDR3 has 14 amino acids. This CDR3 is CASSYSGQNHEQYF. The CDR3, as DNA: TGTGCCAGCAGTTACTCGGGTCAGAACCACGAGCAGTACTTC.